This T cell receptor (beta chain) stems from a study of shared clonotypes between healthy human individuals. Regarding the study as a whole: Non-shared clonotypes showed lower generation probabilities than clonotypes common to all four donors. Despite large depth, rarefaction showed incomplete sorted-subset sequencing.

This CDR3 comprises 11 residues. Germline CDR1 DFQATT, CDR2 SNEGSKA (reference sequence). The V end was cut by 4 bases, the J end by 3 bases, with 7 bases between. The repertoire was sequenced with immunoSEQ multiplex PCR; TCRdb's copy has only in-frame clones and lacks some. The sample contains 110,000 or so clones, 55% to 70% of which appear only once. In regard to this clone: Its antigen is unidentified.

This chain joins TRBV20-1 and TRBJ2-7; D ambiguous. Material: memory CD8+ T cells sorted from blood. Sample subset: CD45RO+ cells pooled with CCR7-negative TemRA cells. This sequence originates from a woman aged 30 to 39 in good health. The CDR3 bases are TGCAGTGCTACCCTCCTCTACGAGCAGTACTTC. Protein product: CSATLLYEQYF.